These 7 T cell receptor beta chains came from one sample sequenced in a study of blood T cell repertoires in COVID-19 (dated by TCRdb to 2019 to 2021). Preparation of the library involved the immunoSEQ multiplex PCR assay. What TCRdb holds here is the immuneACCESS table cut down to in-frame rearrangements. Part of the clones is not present; checked against another copy, under half of the missing clones reflect an unresolved V gene, and the others are unexplained. For this sample the table gives about 380,000 clones, of which around 84% were detected only once. More than 0.85% of the sample rests with the top ten. Sequencing was carried out using peripheral blood. Source of these receptors: a human donor with acute or convalescent COVID-19. The donor label of this sample is uncertain.

This sequence joins TRBV3-1 (or the pseudogene TRBV3-2) and TRBJ1-1; D unclear. CDR3 length: 15 residues. Per the germline V gene, CDR1 is LGHDT and CDR2 is YNNKEL (reference sequence). V lost 4 bases to trimming and J lost 1 base, with 13 bases between them. The CDR3 loop reads CASSRERTPNTEAFF. CDR3 coding DNA: TGTGCCAGCAGCCGTGAGCGGACGCCGAACACTGAAGCTTTCTTT.

This chain uses TRBV10-1 with TRBJ2-2; maybe TRBD2 (6 bases). Per the germline V gene, CDR1 is WNHNN and CDR2 is SYGVQD (reference sequence). The CDR3 covers 13 residues. V lost 2 bases to trimming and J lost 7 bases, with 8 bases between them. The CDR3 sequence: CASSEGTHGELFF. In nucleotides, the CDR3 is TGCGCCAGCAGTGAGGGGACTCACGGGGAGCTGTTTTTT.

This clone was seen a few times. The chain combines TRBV6-5 with TRBJ2-3, with 10 bases aligning to TRBD1. The CDR3 is made up of 14 amino acids. Germline CDR1 reads MNHEY; CDR2 reads SVGAGI. The trim removed 8 bases at V and 6 bases at J, leaving 8 bases unmatched. CDR3 DNA sequence: TGTGCCAGCCGCAGGGACAGGGGAGAGGATACGCAGTATTTT. It encodes CASRRDRGEDTQYF.

The chain couples TRBV6-9 to TRBJ2-6; unclear D gene. Trimming pared 4 bases from V and 0 bases from J, leaving 7 bases between. The CDR3 length is 15 residues. CDR1 MNHGY and CDR2 SVAAGI come from the germline V gene. The CDR3 here is CASSCPVSGANVLTF. The DNA of the CDR3 is TGTGCCAGCAGTTGCCCGGTCTCTGGGGCCAACGTCCTGACTTTC.

The rearrangement links TRBV7-2 to TRBJ2-1, with D possibly matching TRBD1 (9 bases). The CDR3 sequence is 16 residues long. V dropped 5 bases and J dropped 9 bases, with 23 bases sitting between them. Germline V gives CDR1 SGHTA, CDR2 FQGNSA. The CDR3 protein is CASSPIAGQGRGEQFF. The CDR3 DNA follows: TGTGCCAGCAGCCCCATAGCGGGACAGGGTCGGGGTGAGCAGTTCTTC.

This chain connects TRBV5-5 to TRBJ2-7, with a weak D call TRBD2 (6 bases). V lost 1 base to trimming and J lost 5 bases, with 13 bases between them. The germline gives CDR1 SGHKS, CDR2 YYEKEE (reference sequence). CDR3 length: 14 residues. CDR3 DNA: TGTGCCAGCAGCTTGTCCGGGGGAACTCACGAGCAGTACTTC. It codes for CASSLSGGTHEQYF.

This chain links TRBV7-9 with TRBJ1-3; D is unresolved. Trimming took off 5 bases at V and 7 bases at J, with 15 bases between the two ends. The CDR3 extends over 14 amino acids. CDR1 and CDR2 (germline): SEHNR, FQNEAQ (reference sequence). The CDR3 loop is CASSPRETGNTIYF. The CDR3 DNA reads as TGTGCCAGCAGCCCTAGGGAGACCGGGAACACCATATATTTT.